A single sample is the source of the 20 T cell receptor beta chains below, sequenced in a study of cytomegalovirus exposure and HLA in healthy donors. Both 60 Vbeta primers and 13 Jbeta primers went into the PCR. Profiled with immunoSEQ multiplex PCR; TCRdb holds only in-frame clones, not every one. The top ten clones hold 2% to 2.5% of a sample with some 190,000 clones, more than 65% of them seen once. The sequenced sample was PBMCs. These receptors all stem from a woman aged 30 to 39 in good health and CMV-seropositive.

The CDR3, as DNA: TGCGCCAGCAGCCAGGCTCCGGGACAGGACCATAATTCACCCCTCCACTTT. Translation: CASSQAPGQDHNSPLHF. This rearrangement joins TRBV4-3 to TRBJ1-6, with 8 bases that match TRBD1. Losses at the gene ends were 3 bases for V and 5 bases for J; bases not matched to a gene: 9. The CDR3 covers 17 residues. The V gene's germline CDR1 is LGHNA and CDR2 YSLEER.

Here the CDR3 reads CASSYQGGGLPDTQYF. Written as DNA, the CDR3 is TGTGCCAGCAGTTACCAGGGGGGCGGCCTACCAGATACGCAGTATTTT. The chain employs TRBV6-5 and TRBJ2-3, with a possible D match to TRBD1 (7 bases). This CDR3 comprises 16 residues. Germline loops: CDR1 MNHEY, CDR2 SVGAGI. The V gene lost 2 bases and the J gene lost 4 bases, with 16 bases spanning the gap.

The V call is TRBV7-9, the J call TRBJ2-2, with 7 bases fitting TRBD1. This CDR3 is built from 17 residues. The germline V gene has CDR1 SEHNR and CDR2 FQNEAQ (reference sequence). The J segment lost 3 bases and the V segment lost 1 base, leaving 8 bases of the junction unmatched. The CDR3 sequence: CASSLEWTRGHTGELFF. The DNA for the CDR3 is TGTGCCAGCAGCTTAGAGTGGACAAGGGGGCACACCGGGGAGCTGTTTTTT.

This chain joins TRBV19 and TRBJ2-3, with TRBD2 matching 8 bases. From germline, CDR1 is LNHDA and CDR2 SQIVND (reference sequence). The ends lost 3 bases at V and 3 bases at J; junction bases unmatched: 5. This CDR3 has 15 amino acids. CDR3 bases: TGTGCCAGTAGTATGACGGGGGGGCGGACAGATACGCAGTATTTT. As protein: CASSMTGGRTDTQYF.

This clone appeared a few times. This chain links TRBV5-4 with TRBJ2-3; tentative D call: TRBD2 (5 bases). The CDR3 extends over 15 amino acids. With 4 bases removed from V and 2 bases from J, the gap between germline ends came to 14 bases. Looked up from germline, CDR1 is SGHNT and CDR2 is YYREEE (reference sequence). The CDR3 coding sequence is TGTGCCAGCAGCCAGAGGGAAGGGCCCACAGATACGCAGTATTTT. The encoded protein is CASSQREGPTDTQYF. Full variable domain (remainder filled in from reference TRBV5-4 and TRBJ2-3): ETGVTQSPTHLIKTRGQQVTLRCSSQSGHNTVSWYQQALGQGPQFIFQYYREEENGRGNFPPRFSGLQFPNYSSELNVNALELDDSALYLCASSQREGPTDTQYFGPGTRLTVL.

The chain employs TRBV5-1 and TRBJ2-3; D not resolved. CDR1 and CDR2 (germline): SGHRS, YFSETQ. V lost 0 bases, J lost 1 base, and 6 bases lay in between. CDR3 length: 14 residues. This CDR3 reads CASSLVSGTDTQYF. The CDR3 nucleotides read TGCGCCAGCAGCTTGGTGTCTGGCACAGATACGCAGTATTTT.

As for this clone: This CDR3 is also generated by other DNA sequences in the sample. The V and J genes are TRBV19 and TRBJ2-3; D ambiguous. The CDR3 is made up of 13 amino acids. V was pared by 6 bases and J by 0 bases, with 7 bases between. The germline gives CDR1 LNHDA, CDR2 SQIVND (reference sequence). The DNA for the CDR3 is TGTGCCAGTAGCGTAACTAGCACAGATACGCAGTATTTT. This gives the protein CASSVTSTDTQYF. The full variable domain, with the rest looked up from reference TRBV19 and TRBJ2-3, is DGGITQSPKYLFRKEGQNVTLSCEQNLNHDAMYWYRQDPGQGLRLIYYSQIVNDFQKGDIAEGYSVSREKKESFPLTVTSAQKNPTAFYLCASSVTSTDTQYFGPGTRLTVL.

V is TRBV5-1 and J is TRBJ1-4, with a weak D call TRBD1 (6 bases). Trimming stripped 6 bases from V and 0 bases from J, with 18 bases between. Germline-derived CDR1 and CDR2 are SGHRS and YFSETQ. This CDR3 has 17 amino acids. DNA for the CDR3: TGCGCCAGCACCCCGATGGGGGGGCAAGCAACTAATGAAAAACTGTTTTTT. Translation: CASTPMGGQATNEKLFF.

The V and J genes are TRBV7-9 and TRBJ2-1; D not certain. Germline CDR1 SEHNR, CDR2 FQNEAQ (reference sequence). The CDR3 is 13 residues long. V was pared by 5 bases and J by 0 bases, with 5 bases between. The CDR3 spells CASSPSSYNEQFF. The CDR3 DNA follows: TGTGCCAGCAGCCCCAGCTCCTACAATGAGCAGTTCTTC.

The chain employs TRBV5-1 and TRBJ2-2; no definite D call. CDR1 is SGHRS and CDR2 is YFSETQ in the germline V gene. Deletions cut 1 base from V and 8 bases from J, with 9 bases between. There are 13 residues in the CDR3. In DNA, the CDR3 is TGCGCCAGCAGCTTGAGTATGCGGGGGGAGCTGTTTTTT. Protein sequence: CASSLSMRGELFF.

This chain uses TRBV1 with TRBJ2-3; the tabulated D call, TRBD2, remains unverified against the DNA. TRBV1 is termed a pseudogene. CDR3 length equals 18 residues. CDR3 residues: CTSSQDLGGAWGTDTQYF. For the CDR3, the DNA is TGCACCAGCAGCCAAGATCTGGGAGGCGCCTGGGGCACAGATACGCAGTATTTT.

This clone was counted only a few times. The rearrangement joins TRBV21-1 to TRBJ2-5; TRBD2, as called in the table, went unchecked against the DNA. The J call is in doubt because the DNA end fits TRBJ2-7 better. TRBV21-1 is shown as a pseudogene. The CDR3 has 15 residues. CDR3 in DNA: TGTGCCAGCAGGCTTAGACTAGCGGGGGCCTACGAGCAGTACTTC. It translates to CASRLRLAGAYEQYF.

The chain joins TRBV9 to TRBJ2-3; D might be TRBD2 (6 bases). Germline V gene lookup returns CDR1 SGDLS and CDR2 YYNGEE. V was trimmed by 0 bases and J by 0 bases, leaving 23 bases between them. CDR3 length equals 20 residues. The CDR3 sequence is CASSVETGDHLDISTDTQYF. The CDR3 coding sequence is TGTGCCAGCAGCGTAGAAACGGGGGACCACCTAGACATTAGCACAGATACGCAGTATTTT.

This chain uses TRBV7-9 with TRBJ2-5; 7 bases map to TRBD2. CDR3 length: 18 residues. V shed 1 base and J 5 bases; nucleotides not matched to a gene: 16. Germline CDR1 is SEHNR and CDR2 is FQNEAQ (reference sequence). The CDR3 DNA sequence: TGTGCCAGCAGCTTAGTTAGGCTGCGGAGCAGGGAGGGGGAGACCCAGTACTTC. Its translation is CASSLVRLRSREGETQYF.

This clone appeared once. CDR3: CASSRARTEYEQYF. For the CDR3, the DNA is TGTGCCAGCAGCCGGGCCCGGACAGAGTACGAGCAGTACTTC. The rearrangement uses TRBV7-9 and TRBJ2-7; D possibly corresponds to TRBD1 (6 bases). Trimming cost V 5 bases and J 4 bases, with 15 bases left between them. Germline V gene lookup returns CDR1 SEHNR and CDR2 FQNEAQ (reference sequence). The CDR3 length is 14 residues.

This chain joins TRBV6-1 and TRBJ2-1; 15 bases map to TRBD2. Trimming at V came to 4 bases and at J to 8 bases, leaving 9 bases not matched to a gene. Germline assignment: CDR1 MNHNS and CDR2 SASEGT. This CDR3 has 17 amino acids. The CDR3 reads CASSGGLAGGPGDEQFF. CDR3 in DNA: TGTGCCAGCAGTGGGGGACTAGCGGGGGGCCCCGGGGATGAGCAGTTCTTC.

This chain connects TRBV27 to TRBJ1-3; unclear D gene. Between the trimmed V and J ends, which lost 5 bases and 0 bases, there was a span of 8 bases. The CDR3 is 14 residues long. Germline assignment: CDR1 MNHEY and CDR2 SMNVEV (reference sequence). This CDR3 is CASSQAVSGNTIYF. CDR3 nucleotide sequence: TGTGCCAGCAGTCAAGCGGTCTCTGGAAACACCATATATTTT.

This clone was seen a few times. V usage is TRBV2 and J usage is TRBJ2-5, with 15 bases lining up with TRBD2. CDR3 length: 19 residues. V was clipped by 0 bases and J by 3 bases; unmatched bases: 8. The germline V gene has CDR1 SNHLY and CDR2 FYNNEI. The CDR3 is CASSEASGTSGGSKETQYF. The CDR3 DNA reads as TGTGCCAGCAGTGAAGCCTCCGGGACTAGCGGGGGGTCTAAAGAGACCCAGTACTTC.

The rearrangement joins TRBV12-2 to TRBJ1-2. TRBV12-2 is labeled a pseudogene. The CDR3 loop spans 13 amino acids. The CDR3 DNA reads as TGTGCAAGTCGCTTAAGGGAGCGCTATGGCTACACCTTC. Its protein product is CASRLRERYGYTF.

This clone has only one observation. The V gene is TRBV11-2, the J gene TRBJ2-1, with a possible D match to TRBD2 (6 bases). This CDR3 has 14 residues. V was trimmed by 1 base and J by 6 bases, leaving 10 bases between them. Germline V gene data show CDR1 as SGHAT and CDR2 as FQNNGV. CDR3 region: CASSLATRGNEQFF. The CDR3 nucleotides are TGTGCCAGCAGCTTAGCGACGCGGGGCAATGAGCAGTTCTTC.